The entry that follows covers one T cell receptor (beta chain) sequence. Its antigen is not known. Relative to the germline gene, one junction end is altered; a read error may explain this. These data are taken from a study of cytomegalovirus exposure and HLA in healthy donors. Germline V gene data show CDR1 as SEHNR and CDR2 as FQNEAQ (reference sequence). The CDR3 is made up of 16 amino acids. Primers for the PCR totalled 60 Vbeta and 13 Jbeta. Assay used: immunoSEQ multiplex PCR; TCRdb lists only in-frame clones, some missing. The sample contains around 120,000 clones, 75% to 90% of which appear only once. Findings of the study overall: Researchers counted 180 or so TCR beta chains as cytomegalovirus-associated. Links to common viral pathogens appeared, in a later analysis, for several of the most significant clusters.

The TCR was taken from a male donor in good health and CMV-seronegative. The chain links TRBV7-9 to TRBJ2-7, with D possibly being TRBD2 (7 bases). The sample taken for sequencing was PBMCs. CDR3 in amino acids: CASSNKGGAGSHEQYF. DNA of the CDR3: TGTGCCAGCAGCAATAAGGGGGGGGCGGGCTCCCACGAGCAGTACTTC. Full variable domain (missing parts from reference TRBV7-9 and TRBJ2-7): DTGVSQNPRHKITKRGQNVTFRCDPISEHNRLYWYRQTLGQGPEFLTYFQNEAQLEKSRLLSDRFSAERPKGSFSTLEIQRTEQGDSAMYLCASSNKGGAGSHEQYFGPGTRLTVT.